This TCR beta chain was observed in a study of beta chain features in type 1 diabetes. Whole-study findings and limits: The study notes PCR might favor shorter templates equally in patients and controls. Patients with Type 1 diabetes showed moderately but significantly shorter TCRB CDR3s in all four CD4+ subsets.

This clone was observed a few times. Its antigen is undetermined. Sequenced material consisted of expressed TCRB transcripts (all of the isolated RNA was reverse transcribed). Sequencing of naive, central memory and regulatory T cell samples gave an average of around 3.8 million reads. Method: immunoSEQ multiplex PCR; TCRdb's copy keeps in-frame clones and lacks some. This table has 810,000 or so clones, around a sixth appearing once. Germline CDR1 and CDR2: MDHEN and SYDVKM. V was pared by 6 bases and J by 7 bases, with 22 bases between. The CDR3 covers 15 residues. This rearrangement joins TRBV28 to TRBJ2-7, with D possibly being TRBD1 or TRBD2 (5 bases each). This TCR was sampled from a woman younger than 35 in good health. Sequencing used naive CD4+ T cells from blood. CDR3 nucleotides: TGTGCCAGCAGCAGCGACAGCCAGCGGCTGTCAGAGCAGTACTTC. Translating it yields CASSSDSQRLSEQYF. The whole variable domain, filled in from reference TRBV28 and TRBJ2-7, reads DVKVTQSSRYLVKRTGEKVFLECVQDMDHENMFWYRQDPGLGLRLIYFSYDVKMKEKGDIPEGYSVSREKKERFSLILESASTNQTSMYLCASSSDSQRLSEQYFGPGTRLTVT.